This paragraph covers one T cell receptor beta chain sequence. Its antigen is unknown. The data were taken from a study of OX40 agonist ivuxolimab in advanced cancers. This CDR3 has 16 amino acids. V lost 5 bases to trimming and J lost 3 bases; unmatched junction nucleotides: 12. The germline CDR1 and CDR2 sequences are SGHTA and FQGNSA. Study-wide points: There was clonal expansion of CD4+ and CD8+ blood T cells by week 6 at 0.1 to 3.0 mg/kg. The antigens recognized by the expanded peripheral T cells, that is their antigen specificity, were not determined.

This table comes from immunoSEQ multiplex PCR, and its TCRdb copy is limited to in-frame clones, with some not included. The sample consists of 70,000 to 75,000 clones, 84% of them appearing once. The chain has TRBV7-2 and TRBJ1-2; 7 bases align to TRBD1. The receptor's source is an adult with an advanced solid tumor such as melanoma, head and neck, liver or kidney cancer. The material was CD4+ or CD8+ T cells sorted from blood, obtained in a trial of the OX40 agonist ivuxolimab. This chain's CDR3 is CASSRQGGQNHYGYTF. The CDR3 DNA sequence: TGTGCCAGCAGCCGACAGGGTGGACAGAATCACTATGGCTACACCTTC.